This TCR beta chain was found in a study of T cell repertoires in cytomegalovirus infection. Study in general: CMV epitopes, recently identified HLA-C-restricted and well-studied HLA-B-restricted, were used. Based on public TCR beta signatures, there were indications of CMV infection and of a matching HLA type.

About this clonotype: Its antigen is currently unknown.

Each CDR3 protein gets one entry after TCRdb re-called the reads with MiXCR. Here the sample spans approximately 990,000 distinct CDR3 sequences, about a third being singletons. V gave up 10 bases and J gave up 4 bases, with 14 bases separating them. Looked up from germline, CDR1 is MNHEY and CDR2 is SMNVEV (reference sequence). The CDR3 totals 14 residues. Study-wide results and caveats: HLA-C-restricted CMV-specific TCR beta clonotypes were dominant in the ex vivo response.

This receptor was obtained from a human donor in good health (CMV status not recorded). Some clones in this sample may be carry-over from other donors' samples. This chain joins TRBV27 and TRBJ2-6, with a weak D call TRBD1 (6 bases). This sample comprised cultured CD8+ T cells from PBMCs, obtained from culture after CMV antigen stimulation. The CDR3 DNA follows: TGTGCCACTCGAACAGGGACCGGGGCCAACGTCCTGACTTTC. This codes for CATRTGTGANVLTF.